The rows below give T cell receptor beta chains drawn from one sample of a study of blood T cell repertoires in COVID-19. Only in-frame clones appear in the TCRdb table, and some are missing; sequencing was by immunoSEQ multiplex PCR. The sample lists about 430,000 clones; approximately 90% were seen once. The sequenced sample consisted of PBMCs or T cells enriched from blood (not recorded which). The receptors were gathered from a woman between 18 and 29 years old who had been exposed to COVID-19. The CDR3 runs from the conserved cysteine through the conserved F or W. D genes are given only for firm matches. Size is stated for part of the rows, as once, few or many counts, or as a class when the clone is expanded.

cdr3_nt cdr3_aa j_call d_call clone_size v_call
TGTGCCAGCAGCCCGCTCCTGAGCTCCTACAATGAGCAGTTCTTC CASSPLLSSYNEQFF TRBJ2-1 - - TRBV5-6
TGTGCCAGCAGTTACCGACTTTGGACAGACGAGCAGTACTTC CASSYRLWTDEQYF TRBJ2-7 - - TRBV6-5
TGTGCCAGCAGCGAGGGACAGGGGGTGAATCAGCCCCAGCATTTT CASSEGQGVNQPQHF TRBJ1-5 TRBD1 - TRBV5-8
TGTGCCAGCAGTTATCGACAGTCTGGGGCCAACGTCCTGACTTTC CASSYRQSGANVLTF TRBJ2-6 - once TRBV27
TGTGCCACCAGTGATATAGAGGGAAGCGCAGATACGCAGTATTTT CATSDIEGSADTQYF TRBJ2-3 - - TRBV24-1
TGTGCCAGCAGTTACTCACCTAACTACGAGCAGTACTTC CASSYSPNYEQYF TRBJ2-7 - - TRBV6-2/TRBV6-3
TGCGCCAGCAGTCAATCCTCCCGACAGGGGGTGACCTACGAGCAGTACTTC CASSQSSRQGVTYEQYF TRBJ2-7 TRBD1 - TRBV23-1
TGTGCCAGTACCCACAGGGGGCGATACACTGAAGCTTTCTTT CASTHRGRYTEAFF TRBJ1-1 TRBD1 - TRBV19
TGCAGCGTTAAACCTGGACAGGCCTACGAGCAGTACTTC CSVKPGQAYEQYF TRBJ2-7 TRBD1 few TRBV29-1
TGTGCCAGCAGCTCCTTAGGGGAACTTGACAGGGAATCTCAGCCCCAGCATTTT CASSSLGELDRESQPQHF TRBJ1-5 TRBD1 - TRBV7-9
TGTGCCAGCAGCTTAGTGCGCGATTCACCCCTCCACTTT CASSLVRDSPLHF TRBJ1-6 - - TRBV11-3
TGTGCCAGCAGTGAACGCTGGACAGGGGGATATGGGGAAGCTTTCTTT CASSERWTGGYGEAFF TRBJ1-1 TRBD1 - TRBV6-1
TGTGCCAGTAGTATTCGACTAGCGGGAGGGGCGGAGACCCAGTACTTC CASSIRLAGGAETQYF TRBJ2-5 TRBD2 - TRBV19
TGTGCCAGCAGTCCCGGGACAAGGGGTCCCTACGAGCAGTACTTC CASSPGTRGPYEQYF TRBJ2-7 - - TRBV28
TGTGCCAGCATCCAGGCTGGGACAGGGTTCAATCAGCCCCAGCATTTT CASIQAGTGFNQPQHF TRBJ1-5 TRBD1 - TRBV28
TGTGCCAGCAGCCAAGTTTCTGCTAACAGGGCGGGCGAGCAGTACTTC CASSQVSANRAGEQYF TRBJ2-7 - - TRBV4-2
TGTGCCAGCTCACCACTACCCCAACTCTCTGGAAACACCATATATTTT CASSPLPQLSGNTIYF TRBJ1-3 - - TRBV18
TGTGCCAGCAGCCCCGATATAGCGGGAGGTTACACCGGGGAGCTGTTTTTT CASSPDIAGGYTGELFF TRBJ2-2 TRBD2 - TRBV13
TGTGCCAGCTCACCGGACAGGGTCAGGAATGAGCAGTTCTTC CASSPDRVRNEQFF TRBJ2-1 TRBD1 - TRBV18
TGCAGCGTTGCGACAGGGGGCAACCCTGAAGCTTTCTTT CSVATGGNPEAFF TRBJ1-1 TRBD1 - TRBV29-1
TGTGCCAGCAGTCCTCTGGACAGGTCCGAGCAGTACTTC CASSPLDRSEQYF TRBJ2-7 TRBD1 - TRBV6-6
TGTGCCAGCAGCGCCCGACTAGCGGGAGGCGGTGAGCAGTTCTTC CASSARLAGGGEQFF TRBJ2-1 TRBD2 - TRBV14
TGTGCCAGCAGGCTCACAGGATTGAGTAATTCACCCCTCCACTTT CASRLTGLSNSPLHF TRBJ1-6 - - TRBV3-1/TRBV3-2
TGTGCCAGCAGTTCCTCGGCGACAGGCCTGAACACTGAAGCTTTCTTT CASSSSATGLNTEAFF TRBJ1-1 - - TRBV28
TGCGCCAGCAGCCATCCCGTAAGGGGTACCCAAGAGACCCAGTACTTC CASSHPVRGTQETQYF TRBJ2-5 - - TRBV5-1
TGTGCCACCAGTCCGAGTGACTATGGCTACACCTTC CATSPSDYGYTF TRBJ1-2 - - TRBV15
TGTGCCAGCCTTGGGGGCAGGAGTATTTTCAATGAGCAGTTCTTC CASLGGRSIFNEQFF TRBJ2-1 - - TRBV28
TGTGCCAGCAGCTTTTCTCCCAGTCAAAATCAGCCCCAGCATTTT CASSFSPSQNQPQHF TRBJ1-5 - - TRBV5-5
TGCGCCAGCAGTCGATTCCACAGGGGGCCAACCGGGGAGCTGTTTTTT CASSRFHRGPTGELFF TRBJ2-2 TRBD1 - TRBV23-1
TGTGCCAGTAGCGGACTAGCGGGAGGCAGAGAGACCCAGTACTTC CASSGLAGGRETQYF TRBJ2-5 TRBD2 - TRBV19
TGTGCCAGCAGCTTTAACCAGGGGGGTGGCTACACCTTC CASSFNQGGGYTF TRBJ1-2 TRBD1 - TRBV7-6
TGCAGTGCTATACCGGGAGAGACCCAGTACTTC CSAIPGETQYF TRBJ2-5 - - TRBV20-1
TGTGCCAGCAGTTTAGGAGGTATCCATGGCTACACCTTC CASSLGGIHGYTF TRBJ1-2 - - TRBV12-3/TRBV12-4
TGTGCCAGCTCACCGACAGGGCCTCAGCCCCAGCATTTT CASSPTGPQPQHF TRBJ1-5 TRBD1 - TRBV18
TGTGCCAGCTCACGAGGGTCCTACAATGAGCAGTTCTTC CASSRGSYNEQFF TRBJ2-1 - once TRBV18
TGTGCTAGTGGTTTGGTAAGCGAAAAACTGTTTTTT CASGLVSEKLFF TRBJ1-4 - - TRBV12-5
TGTGCCAGCAGTCCTAGTTCCTCCTACAATGAGCAGTTCTTC CASSPSSSYNEQFF TRBJ2-1 - - TRBV3-1/TRBV3-2
TGTGCCAGAACCGGACAGGGACGTCCCGGGAACACCATATATTTT CARTGQGRPGNTIYF TRBJ1-3 TRBD1 once TRBV2
TGTGCCAGTAGTAGCGGGACAGTCAATCAGCCCCAGCATTTT CASSSGTVNQPQHF TRBJ1-5 TRBD1 - TRBV19
TGTGCCAGCAGTCTAGGGGGGGTAGGTGGGACCCAGTACTTC CASSLGGVGGTQYF TRBJ2-5 - - TRBV7-2
TGTGCCAGCCATGACAGGAGCTCCTACAATGAGCAGTTCTTC CASHDRSSYNEQFF TRBJ2-1 - - TRBV6-5
TGTACCAGCAGCCCGGGACAGGCTGTCTACGAGCAGTACTTC CTSSPGQAVYEQYF TRBJ2-7 TRBD1 - TRBV28
TGTGCCAGCTCGCCCTATAGTCCCGGGGGGCGAGGTACTGAAGCTTTCTTT CASSPYSPGGRGTEAFF TRBJ1-1 - - TRBV18
TGTGCCACCAGCAGAGATCTAGCGGGGGGACGGACCCTAGAGCAGTACTTC CATSRDLAGGRTLEQYF TRBJ2-7 TRBD2 - TRBV15
TGTGCCAGCAGCCAAGCGGGACAGGAGCAGTTCTTC CASSQAGQEQFF TRBJ2-1 TRBD1 - TRBV3-1/TRBV3-2
TGTGCCAGCACCCGGACAGCTAGTAGCAATCAGCCCCAGCATTTT CASTRTASSNQPQHF TRBJ1-5 - - TRBV2
TGCGCCAGCAGCCAAGTCACAGCCGGGGAGCTGTTTTTT CASSQVTAGELFF TRBJ2-2 - - TRBV4-3
TGTGCCAGCAGGAGAGGGCTAGTAGGAGTCGATGAGCAGTTCTTC CASRRGLVGVDEQFF TRBJ2-1 - - TRBV27
TGTGCCAGCAGCTTACACCGCGGGCCCAATGAGCAGTTCTTC CASSLHRGPNEQFF TRBJ2-1 - - TRBV7-3
TGTGCCAGCAGCTTAGTTCTGGGAGACACAGATACGCAGTATTTT CASSLVLGDTDTQYF TRBJ2-3 - - TRBV11-2
TGTGCCAGCAGTAACAGACCCTCCTACGAGCAGTACTTC CASSNRPSYEQYF TRBJ2-7 - - TRBV6-2/TRBV6-3
TGTGCCAGCAGTTTAATGAGAGAGACCCAGTACTTC CASSLMRETQYF TRBJ2-5 - - TRBV28
TGCAGCGTTGGAGTGGGAGCGGGGGGCTCCTACGAGCAGTACTTC CSVGVGAGGSYEQYF TRBJ2-7 TRBD2 - TRBV29-1
TGCGCCAGCAGCTCCCGGCAGCTGACAGGGCAAAACACCGGGGAGCTGTTTTTT CASSSRQLTGQNTGELFF TRBJ2-2 TRBD1 - TRBV5-1
TGTGCCAGCAGCCAAGAGGGATCGGGGAATCAGCCCCAGCATTTT CASSQEGSGNQPQHF TRBJ1-5 - - TRBV11-2
TGTGCCAGCAGGATGATGTTAGCGGGCTCCTACGAGCAGTACTTC CASRMMLAGSYEQYF TRBJ2-7 TRBD2 - TRBV6-5
TGTGCCAGCAGCTTAGGGCGGGAGGGCTCCTACGAGCAGTACTTC CASSLGREGSYEQYF TRBJ2-7 TRBD2 few TRBV7-8
TGTGCCAGCTCACCCGCGGACAGGAGAACCTACGAGCAGTACTTC CASSPADRRTYEQYF TRBJ2-7 TRBD1 - TRBV18
TGTGCCAGCAGCTCGGGACTAGCGGGGCGCACCGGGGAGCTGTTTTTT CASSSGLAGRTGELFF TRBJ2-2 - - TRBV21-1
TGCGCCAGCAGCCTGACTAGCGGGGGGGCGAGTGAGCAGTTCTTC CASSLTSGGASEQFF TRBJ2-1 TRBD2 once TRBV5-1